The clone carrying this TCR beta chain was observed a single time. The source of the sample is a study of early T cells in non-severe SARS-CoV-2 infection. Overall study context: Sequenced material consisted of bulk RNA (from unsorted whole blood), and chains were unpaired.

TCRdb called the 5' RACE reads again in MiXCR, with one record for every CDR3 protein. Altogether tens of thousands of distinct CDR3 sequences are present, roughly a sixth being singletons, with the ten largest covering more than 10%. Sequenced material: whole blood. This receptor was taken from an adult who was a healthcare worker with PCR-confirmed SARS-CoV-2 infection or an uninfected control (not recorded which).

CDR3 sequence: CSVGHSGYTF. The CDR3 coding sequence is TGCAGCGTTGGACACTCAGGCTACACCTTC. This chain links TRBV29-1 with TRBJ1-2; D unresolved. Germline V lookup: CDR1 SQVTM, CDR2 ANQGSEA. Trimming stripped 4 bases from V and 8 bases from J, with 8 bases between. The CDR3 consists of 10 residues. Full variable domain (outside the CDR3, taken from reference TRBV29-1 and TRBJ1-2): SAVISQKPSRDICQRGTSLTIQCQVDSQVTMMFWYRQQPGQSLTLIATANQGSEATYESGFVIDKFPISRPNLTFSTLTVSNMSPEDSSIYLCSVGHSGYTFGSGTRLTVV.